The present T cell receptor beta chain was sequenced within a study of early T cells in non-severe SARS-CoV-2 infection. Looking at the study overall: Chains stayed unpaired after sequencing of bulk RNA from unsorted whole blood. Points from the study as a whole: Anti-spike CD8 specificities were favored by VDJdb matching, whose results missed private and CD4 specificities.

Unique molecular identifiers were added to individual cDNA molecules. TCRdb passed the 5' RACE reads through MiXCR, listing each CDR3 protein once. The sample contains approximately 70,000 distinct CDR3 sequences, around 12% of which appear only once. This clonotype has a handful of counts. Its antigen is not known. With a much larger clone just one base away, this may be a read error. The CDR3 totals 11 residues. V was clipped by 1 base and J by 9 bases, with 5 bases between them. This receptor was obtained from an adult who was a healthcare worker with PCR-confirmed SARS-CoV-2 infection or an uninfected control (not recorded which). The donor label of this sample is uncertain. Here the sequenced sample was whole blood, taken at baseline. This chain joins TRBV12-3 or TRBV12-4 and TRBJ2-3; D gene unclear. The CDR3 spells CASSLEDTQYF. The DNA of the CDR3 is TGTGCCAGCAGTTTAGAGGACACGCAGTATTTT.